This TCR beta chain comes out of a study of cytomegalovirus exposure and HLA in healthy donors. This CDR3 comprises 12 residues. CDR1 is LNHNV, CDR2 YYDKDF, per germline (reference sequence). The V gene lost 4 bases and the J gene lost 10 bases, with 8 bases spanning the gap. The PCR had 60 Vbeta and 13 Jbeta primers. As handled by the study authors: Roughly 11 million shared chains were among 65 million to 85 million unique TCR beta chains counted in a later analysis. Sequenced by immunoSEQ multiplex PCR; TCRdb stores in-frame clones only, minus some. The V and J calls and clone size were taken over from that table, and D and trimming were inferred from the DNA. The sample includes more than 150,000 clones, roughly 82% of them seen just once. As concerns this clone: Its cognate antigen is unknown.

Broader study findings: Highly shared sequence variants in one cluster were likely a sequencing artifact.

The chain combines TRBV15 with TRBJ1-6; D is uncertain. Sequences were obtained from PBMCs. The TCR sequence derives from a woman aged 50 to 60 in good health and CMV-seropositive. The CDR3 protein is CATSTWPSPLHF. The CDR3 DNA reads TGTGCCACCAGCACCTGGCCGTCACCCCTCCACTTT.